The 21 T cell receptor beta chains below come from one sample, sequenced in a study of CD8+CD57+ T cells in acquired aplastic anemia. Only patients with CD8+CD57+ cell expansion on flow cytometry were chosen for sequencing. Genomic DNA, the template, was used for profiling of the TCR beta VDJ and CDR3. MiXCR, run by TCRdb on the reads, gives a single entry per CDR3 protein. The data show under 200,000 distinct CDR3 sequences, with around 45% seen just once and approximately 9.7% held by the top ten. The sequenced sample consisted of sorted CD4+, CD8+, or CD8+CD57+ T cells (not recorded which) from PBMCs. The receptors originated from a human donor with aplastic anemia.

This chain connects TRBV7-2 to TRBJ2-7; D not certain. The CDR3 runs 12 residues. In germline, CDR1 is SGHTA, CDR2 FQGNSA. The V end was cut by 3 bases, the J end by 6 bases, with 9 bases between. CDR3 protein: CASSFIDSEQYF. The CDR3 DNA reads as TGTGCCAGCAGCTTTATAGATTCCGAGCAGTACTTC. The full variable domain, with the rest looked up from reference TRBV7-2 and TRBJ2-7, is GAGVSQSPSNKVTEKGKDVELRCDPISGHTALYWYRQSLGQGLEFLIYFQGNSAPDKSGLPSDRFSAERTGGSVSTLTIQRTQQEDSAVYLCASSFIDSEQYFGPGTRLTVT.

This chain's CDR3 is CASSQRSLLLEKLFF. The CDR3 coding sequence is TGTGCCAGCAGCCAAAGAAGCCTTTTATTAGAAAAACTGTTTTTT. The V call is TRBV7-2, the J call TRBJ1-4; no clear D. The germline gives CDR1 SGHTA, CDR2 FQGNSA. Trimming took off 5 bases at V and 8 bases at J, with 18 bases between the two ends. The length of the CDR3 is 15 residues.

This clonotype was seen ten or more times. This chain joins TRBV25-1 and TRBJ1-1; D might be TRBD1 (5 bases). The V gene's germline CDR1 is MGHDK and CDR2 SYGVNS. V was cut by 4 bases and J by 5 bases, with 11 bases left in between. The CDR3 contains 13 residues. DNA of the CDR3: TGTGCCAGCAGTGGACAGTACAGGACTGAAGCTTTCTTT. Protein: CASSGQYRTEAFF.

In this sample, this clonotype turned up a few times. The rearrangement links TRBV7-2 to TRBJ2-7; D unresolved. Germline lookup yields CDR1 SGHTA and CDR2 FQGNSA. The CDR3 sequence is 11 residues long. V gave up 5 bases and J gave up 5 bases, with 7 bases separating them. The CDR3 nucleotides are TGTGCCAGCAGCCACACCCACGAGCAGTACTTC. It yields the protein CASSHTHEQYF.

This clonotype was observed a handful of times. The rearrangement links TRBV10-1 to TRBJ2-2; tentative D call: TRBD2 (7 bases). CDR3 length equals 15 residues. Germline V gene lookup returns CDR1 WNHNN and CDR2 SYGVQD (reference sequence). Trimming took off 9 bases at V and 3 bases at J, with 17 bases between the two ends. The CDR3 sequence is CARSGEGWHTGELFF. As DNA, the CDR3 is TGCGCCAGGTCAGGGGAGGGTTGGCACACCGGGGAGCTGTTTTTT.

Here the CDR3 reads CASSGARYNEQFF. In DNA form, the CDR3 reads TGTGCCAGTTCGGGAGCCCGGTACAATGAGCAGTTCTTC. The genes are TRBV19 and TRBJ2-1, with D perhaps matching TRBD2 (6 bases). Trimming removed 8 bases at V and 4 bases at J, with 12 bases between. CDR1 LNHDA and CDR2 SQIVND come from the germline V gene (reference sequence). This CDR3 has 13 residues.

J is TRBJ2-1 and V is TRBV29-1; D gene unclear. The V end lost 3 bases, the J end lost 7 bases, and 16 bases lay between the germline ends. This CDR3 contains 14 residues. The germline V gene encodes CDR1 SQVTM and CDR2 ANQGSEA. CDR3 residues: CSVDGSRVRNEQFF. CDR3 nucleotides: TGCAGCGTTGACGGCAGCCGGGTGAGGAATGAGCAGTTCTTC.

The table lists this clonotype with a few counts. Its ends do not fully match the called genes, so a read error is possible. This rearrangement joins TRBV14 to TRBJ1-6, with no clear D. The CDR3 loop spans 15 amino acids. Germline V gives CDR1 SGHDN, CDR2 FVKESK. CDR3 bases: TGTGTCAGCAGCCGGAACCTGGGAGATAATTCACCCCTCCACTTT. Its translation is CVSSRNLGDNSPLHF.

This clonotype was seen at least ten times. V usage is TRBV11-3 and J usage is TRBJ2-7; TRBD1 or TRBD2 may be the D gene (5 bases each). This CDR3 region has 14 residues. Per the germline V gene, CDR1 is SGHNT and CDR2 is YENEEA. With 5 bases removed from V and 2 bases from J, the gap between germline ends came to 13 bases. The CDR3 sequence: CASSHSGTPYEQYF. CDR3 DNA sequence: TGTGCCAGCAGCCACTCGGGGACCCCCTACGAGCAGTACTTC.

The J gene is TRBJ1-3, the V gene TRBV6-1, with D hard to call. Trimming left V 11 bases short and J 0 bases short, with 8 bases between. CDR1 and CDR2 from the germline V gene are MNHNS and SASEGT. The CDR3 loop spans 12 amino acids. In DNA, the CDR3 is TGTGCCGCCTCTATCTCTGGAAACACCATATATTTT. It specifies CAASISGNTIYF.

This clonotype came up a few times. The CDR3 bases are TGTGCCAGCAGTTTAGATCTACGGGGACTAGCGGGAAGGAATGAGCAGTTCTTC. Translating gives CASSLDLRGLAGRNEQFF. The chain links TRBV12-3 or TRBV12-4 to TRBJ2-1; 13 nucleotides agree with TRBD2. The CDR3 has 18 residues. After removal of 1 base from V and 7 bases from J, the junction contained 10 bases not matched to a gene.

The V gene is TRBV20-1, the J gene TRBJ2-3; tentatively, D is TRBD2 (6 bases). V shed 0 bases and J shed 5 bases, with 24 bases lying between them. This CDR3 region has 18 residues. Germline loops: CDR1 DFQATT, CDR2 SNEGSKA (reference sequence). The CDR3 protein is CSARDTGGTSLRGDTQYF. The DNA of the CDR3 is TGCAGTGCTAGAGATACGGGCGGGACCTCCTTACGGGGAGATACGCAGTATTTT.

In this sample, this clonotype turned up many times. The chain couples TRBV10-3 to TRBJ2-1; 8 bases align to TRBD2. Germline assignment: CDR1 ENHRY and CDR2 SYGVKD. The CDR3 has 16 amino acids. With 0 bases clipped from V and 6 bases from J, the junction kept 7 bases outside the gene matches. CDR3 protein: CAISESSGTRGNEQFF. As DNA, the CDR3 is TGTGCCATCAGTGAGTCCTCCGGGACTAGGGGCAATGAGCAGTTCTTC.

The chain is built from TRBV2 and TRBJ2-2; no definite D call. The CDR3 extends over 14 amino acids. Per germline, CDR1 SNHLY and CDR2 FYNNEI. V was cut by 7 bases and J by 6 bases, with 15 bases left in between. Here the CDR3 DNA reads TGTGCCAGCAATCCTCTAAGTGCGGCCGGGGAGCTGTTTTTT. Its translation is CASNPLSAAGELFF. The full variable domain, rest sourced from reference TRBV2 and TRBJ2-2, is EPEVTQTPSHQVTQMGQEVILRCVPISNHLYFYWYRQILGQKVEFLVSFYNNEISEKSEIFDDQFSVERPDGSNFTLKIRSTKLEDSAMYFCASNPLSAAGELFFGEGSRLTVL.

The sample holds one count of this clonotype. The chain joins TRBV12-3 or TRBV12-4 to TRBJ1-1, with no clear D. This CDR3 contains 14 residues. Trimming cost V 3 bases and J 2 bases, with 10 bases left between them. The CDR3 loop reads CASSLRKINTEAFF. As DNA, the CDR3 is TGTGCCAGCAGTTTGAGGAAGATAAACACTGAAGCTTTCTTT.

This chain links TRBV5-4 with TRBJ1-1, with TRBD1 identical over 7 bases. V lost 7 bases, J lost 4 bases, and 13 bases stayed unmatched. Germline CDR1 SGHNT, CDR2 YYREEE (reference sequence). The CDR3 runs 15 residues. CDR3 nucleotide sequence: TGTGCCAGCTGCCCTAAGACAGGGCAGGGCACTGAAGCTTTCTTT. Its translation is CASCPKTGQGTEAFF.

This chain uses TRBV19 with TRBJ1-4, with 7 positions matching TRBD1. The CDR3 consists of 16 residues. J was trimmed by 8 bases and V by 10 bases; bases with no gene match: 19. Germline V lookup: CDR1 LNHDA, CDR2 SQIVND (reference sequence). In DNA form, the CDR3 reads TGTGCCATCCCGATTAGACGACAGGGAGGGTTGGAAAAACTGTTTTTT. It is translated as CAIPIRRQGGLEKLFF.

This clonotype has just a few counts. V and J are TRBV15 and TRBJ2-5, with 7 bases aligning to TRBD1. The CDR3 length is 14 residues. CDR1 and CDR2 from the germline V gene are LNHNV and YYDKDF (reference sequence). V gave up 3 bases and J gave up 3 bases; unmatched junction bases: 4. In nucleotides, the CDR3 is TGTGCCACCAGCAGGTTCAGGGGGAAAGAGACCCAGTACTTC. It is translated as CATSRFRGKETQYF.

The gene calls are TRBV24-1 and TRBJ1-6, with D possibly being TRBD1 (5 bases). The CDR3 loop spans 14 amino acids. CDR1 is KGHDR and CDR2 is SFDVKD in the germline V gene. V was pared by 4 bases and J by 9 bases, with 12 bases between. Written as DNA, the CDR3 is TGTGCCACCAGTGAGGCAGGGCTAGGTTCACCCCTCCACTTT. Its translation is CATSEAGLGSPLHF.

This chain links TRBV29-1 with TRBJ2-1; maybe TRBD2 (6 bases). Trimming pared 6 bases from V and 9 bases from J, leaving 18 bases between. The CDR3 contains 13 residues. Germline values: CDR1 SQVTM, CDR2 ANQGSEA. CDR3 residues: CSVERLDFFEQFF. DNA of the CDR3: TGCAGCGTCGAGAGACTAGATTTCTTTGAGCAGTTCTTC.

This clonotype came up many times. This sequence joins TRBV19 and TRBJ2-7; TRBD2 agrees at 12 bases. Trimming cost V 7 bases and J 0 bases; bases outside gene matches: 7. The length of the CDR3 is 16 residues. Germline-derived CDR1 and CDR2 are LNHDA and SQIVND (reference sequence). The CDR3 here is CASKPGGLAGSYEQYF. CDR3 DNA sequence: TGTGCCAGTAAGCCTGGGGGACTAGCGGGCTCCTACGAGCAGTACTTC.